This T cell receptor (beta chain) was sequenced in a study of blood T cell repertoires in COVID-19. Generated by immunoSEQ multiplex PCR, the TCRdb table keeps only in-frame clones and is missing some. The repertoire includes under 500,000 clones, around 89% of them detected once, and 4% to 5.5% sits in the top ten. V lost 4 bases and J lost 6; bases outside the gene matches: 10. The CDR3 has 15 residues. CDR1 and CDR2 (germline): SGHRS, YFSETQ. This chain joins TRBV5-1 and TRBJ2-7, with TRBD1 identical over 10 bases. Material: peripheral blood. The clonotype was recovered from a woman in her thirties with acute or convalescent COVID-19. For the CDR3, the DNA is TGCGCCAGCAGCGGCTCCGGGACAGGGGAAGGCGAGCAGTACTTC. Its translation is CASSGSGTGEGEQYF.